Many counts were recorded for the clone carrying this T cell receptor beta chain. Antigen specificity is unknown. The germline gives CDR1 LGHNA, CDR2 YSLEER. V lost 3 bases and J 1 base, leaving 10 bases between the germline ends. The CDR3 contains 14 residues. These data are taken from a study of T cell repertoires in cytomegalovirus infection. Using its own MiXCR run on the reads, TCRdb lists one record per CDR3 protein. The sample lists 65,000 to 95,000 distinct CDR3 sequences, more than 3.5% seen once, with under 5.5% in the top ten. The study, taken as a whole, reports: Pooled public TCR beta family frequency picked out CMV carriers with the relevant HLA. Within the response measured ex vivo, HLA-C-restricted CMV-specific TCR beta clonotypes were dominant.

This sequence originates from a human donor in good health (CMV status not recorded). Some clones in this sample may be carry-over from other donors' samples. Input material: PBMCs. This chain uses TRBV4-3 with TRBJ2-7; a possible D gene is TRBD1 (6 bases). The CDR3 here is CASSHYRESYEQYF. Here the CDR3 DNA reads TGCGCCAGCAGCCACTACAGGGAATCCTACGAGCAGTACTTC.